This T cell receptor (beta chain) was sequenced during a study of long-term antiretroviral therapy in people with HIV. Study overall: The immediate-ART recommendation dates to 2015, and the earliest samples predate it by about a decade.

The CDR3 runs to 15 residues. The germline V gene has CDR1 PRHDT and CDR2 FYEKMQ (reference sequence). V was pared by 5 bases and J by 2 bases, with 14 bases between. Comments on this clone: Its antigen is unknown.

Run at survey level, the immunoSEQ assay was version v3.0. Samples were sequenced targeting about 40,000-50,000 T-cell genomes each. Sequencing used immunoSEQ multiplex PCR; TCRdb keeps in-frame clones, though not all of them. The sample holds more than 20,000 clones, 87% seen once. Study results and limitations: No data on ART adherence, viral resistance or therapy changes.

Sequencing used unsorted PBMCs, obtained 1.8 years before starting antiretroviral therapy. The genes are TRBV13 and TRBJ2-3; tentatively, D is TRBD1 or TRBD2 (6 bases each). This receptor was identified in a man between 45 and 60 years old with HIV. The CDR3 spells CASSQRGRITDTQYF. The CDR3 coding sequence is TGTGCCAGCAGCCAACGGGGGCGGATCACAGATACGCAGTATTTT.